This entry lists 19 T cell receptor beta chains sequenced from one sample in a study of cytomegalovirus exposure and HLA in healthy donors. 13 Jbeta primers and 60 Vbeta primers were used for the PCR. Libraries were prepared by immunoSEQ multiplex PCR; TCRdb keeps only in-frame clonotypes and omits some of them. The data show 120,000 or so clones, with less than 85% seen just once and around 10% held by the top ten. Input material: PBMCs. These receptors all stem from a man aged 25 to 45 in good health and CMV-seropositive.

This clone was detected a few times. The J gene is TRBJ2-1, the V gene TRBV6-4, with TRBD1 matching 8 bases. The junction had 4 bases not matched to a gene; V was cut back by 3 bases and J by 9 bases. CDR1 is MRHNA, CDR2 SNTAGT, per germline. The CDR3 extends over 13 amino acids. CDR3 loop: CASSEEDRGEQFF. The CDR3 DNA reads as TGTGCCAGCAGTGAGGAAGACAGGGGTGAGCAGTTCTTC.

V usage is TRBV11-2 and J usage is TRBJ1-4; tentatively, D is TRBD1 (5 bases). This CDR3 contains 13 residues. Trimming took off 5 bases at V and 10 bases at J, with 14 bases between the two ends. Germline lookup yields CDR1 SGHAT and CDR2 FQNNGV. CDR3 coding DNA: TGTGCCAGCAGCGCCCACCCAGGGATAAAACTGTTTTTT. It yields the protein CASSAHPGIKLFF. The full variable domain, its missing parts supplied by reference TRBV11-2 and TRBJ1-4, is EAGVAQSPRYKIIEKRQSVAFWCNPISGHATLYWYQQILGQGPKLLIQFQNNGVVDDSQLPKDRFSAERLKGVDSTLKIQPAKLEDSAVYLCASSAHPGIKLFFGSGTQLSVL.

The chain combines TRBV7-6 with TRBJ2-1; perhaps TRBD2 as D (6 bases). Trimming pared 5 bases from V and 5 bases from J, leaving 16 bases between. This CDR3 contains 15 residues. The germline V gene encodes CDR1 SGHVS and CDR2 FNYEAQ. The CDR3 coding sequence is TGTGCCAGCAGCCCCCGGTGGGGGGAGGACAATGAGCAGTTCTTC. Its translation: CASSPRWGEDNEQFF.

The V gene is TRBV30, the J gene TRBJ2-1; 12 bases are shared with TRBD2. Germline V CDR1 and CDR2: GTSNPN, SVGIG (reference sequence). The length of the CDR3 is 15 residues. V gave up 0 bases and J gave up 7 bases; unmatched junction bases: 4. The CDR3 sequence: CAWSVFLAGGNEQFF. The CDR3 bases are TGTGCCTGGAGTGTATTCCTAGCGGGGGGGAATGAGCAGTTCTTC.

The rearrangement uses TRBV7-9 and TRBJ1-1; D not resolved. The germline V and J ends were trimmed by 5 bases and 1 base, with 14 bases remaining between them. The germline V gene has CDR1 SEHNR and CDR2 FQNEAQ (reference sequence). The CDR3 is made up of 15 amino acids. The CDR3 here is CASSPRGARNTEAFF. In DNA, the CDR3 is TGTGCCAGCAGCCCCCGGGGAGCAAGGAACACTGAAGCTTTCTTT.

V and J are TRBV15 and TRBJ1-5; TRBD1 agrees at 9 bases. There are 16 residues in the CDR3. V lost 2 bases and J lost 2; bases outside the gene matches: 4. Germline V gene sequence: CDR1 LNHNV, CDR2 YYDKDF (reference sequence). The CDR3 DNA is TGTGCCACCAGCAGAAAGGGACAGGGTCGCAATCAGCCCCAGCATTTT. Its protein product is CATSRKGQGRNQPQHF.

V and J are TRBV5-8 and TRBJ2-5; 9 nucleotides align to TRBD1. Trimming cost V 0 bases and J 5 bases; bases outside gene matches: 14. The CDR3 has 18 residues. Germline V gene sequence: CDR1 SGHTS, CDR2 YDEGEE. As DNA, the CDR3 is TGTGCCAGCAGCTTGGGAAATCCCGGGACAGGGTCCATCGAGACCCAGTACTTC. It encodes CASSLGNPGTGSIETQYF.

This clone was recorded once. V and J are TRBV30 and TRBJ2-5, with TRBD1 matching over 10 bases. Germline CDR1 and CDR2: GTSNPN and SVGIG (reference sequence). V lost 4 bases and J lost 7; bases outside the gene matches: 9. The CDR3 runs 14 residues. The CDR3 nucleotides are TGTGCCTGGATTCGGGACAGGGGTAGTGGGACCCAGTACTTC. Translated, it gives CAWIRDRGSGTQYF.

V is TRBV5-4 and J is TRBJ2-5, with 7 nucleotides matching TRBD2. The length of the CDR3 is 13 residues. Germline CDR1 reads SGHNT; CDR2 reads YYREEE (reference sequence). V was pared by 5 bases and J by 7 bases, with 8 bases of the junction left unmatched. This CDR3 is CASSPTGGGTQYF. DNA for the CDR3: TGTGCCAGCAGTCCTACGGGGGGAGGGACCCAGTACTTC.

This chain links TRBV19 with TRBJ2-5, with D perhaps matching TRBD2 (5 bases). CDR1 is LNHDA, CDR2 SQIVND, per germline (reference sequence). The ends were cut back, 3 bases at V and 3 bases at J, with 17 bases in the middle. The CDR3 contains 16 residues. This chain's CDR3 is CASSMGSSWEKETQYF. CDR3 in DNA: TGTGCCAGTAGTATGGGGTCTAGCTGGGAAAAAGAGACCCAGTACTTC.

The chain uses TRBV29-1 and TRBJ2-1; TRBD2 aligns across 9 bases. The CDR3 totals 14 residues. The V gene end was trimmed by 3 bases and the J gene end by 4 bases; junction bases not matched to a gene: 4. Per the germline V gene, CDR1 is SQVTM and CDR2 is ANQGSEA. The CDR3 DNA follows: TGCAGCGTTGACCCTAGCGGGGTATACAATGAGCAGTTCTTC. This gives the protein CSVDPSGVYNEQFF.

The chain joins TRBV7-9 to TRBJ1-2; D remains unclear. With 5 bases removed from V and 1 base from J, the gap between germline ends came to 14 bases. Looked up from germline, CDR1 is SEHNR and CDR2 is FQNEAQ (reference sequence). The CDR3 is made up of 15 amino acids. Written as DNA, the CDR3 is TGTGCCAGCAGCCCCCACCGAGCGATTAACTATGGCTACACCTTC. Residues: CASSPHRAINYGYTF.

The chain carries TRBV27 and TRBJ1-1, with 8 nucleotides matching TRBD1. Germline V gene sequence: CDR1 MNHEY, CDR2 SMNVEV (reference sequence). The CDR3 contains 15 residues. The V and J ends lost 5 bases and 12 bases, in that order; junction bases with no gene match: 17. CDR3 region: CASSPLFGQGVESFF. CDR3 DNA sequence: TGTGCCAGCAGTCCACTGTTCGGACAGGGCGTGGAGTCTTTCTTT.

This chain links TRBV19 with TRBJ1-3, with D unresolved. The V and J ends lost 10 bases and 8 bases respectively, with 21 bases between them. CDR3 size: 14 residues. Germline V lookup: CDR1 LNHDA, CDR2 SQIVND (reference sequence). In DNA, the CDR3 is TGTGCCACCCAAACGGTCAGCGGACGGGACACCATATATTTT. Translated, it gives CATQTVSGRDTIYF. Full variable domain (outside the CDR3, taken from reference TRBV19 and TRBJ1-3): DGGITQSPKYLFRKEGQNVTLSCEQNLNHDAMYWYRQDPGQGLRLIYYSQIVNDFQKGDIAEGYSVSREKKESFPLTVTSAQKNPTAFYLCATQTVSGRDTIYFGEGSWLTVV.

V gene TRBV29-1 combines with J gene TRBJ2-6; a possible D gene is TRBD1 (6 bases). The CDR3 contains 14 residues. CDR1 and CDR2 from the germline V gene are SQVTM and ANQGSEA. With 6 bases removed from V and 4 bases from J, the gap between germline ends came to 13 bases. In DNA form, the CDR3 reads TGCAGCGTCGGAACCGGACAGGGGGCCAACGTCCTGACTTTC. This translates into CSVGTGQGANVLTF.

The V and J genes are TRBV7-6 and TRBJ2-5; no clear D gene. Germline V CDR1 and CDR2: SGHVS, FNYEAQ. CDR3 size: 13 residues. With 5 bases removed from V and 4 bases from J, the gap between germline ends came to 11 bases. CDR3 in DNA: TGTGCCAGCAGCCCATCCAGGCGAGAGACCCAGTACTTC. As protein: CASSPSRRETQYF.

The V and J genes are TRBV7-6 and TRBJ2-2, with 9 bases matching TRBD1. Germline V gives CDR1 SGHVS, CDR2 FNYEAQ. Trimming took 5 bases from V and 6 from J; bases not matched to a gene: 10. The CDR3 spans 16 residues. The CDR3 sequence: CASSGRDRDGAGELFF. The DNA for the CDR3 is TGTGCCAGCAGCGGAAGGGACAGGGATGGGGCCGGGGAGCTGTTTTTT.

This clone was observed a single time. The chain employs TRBV5-6 and TRBJ2-1; tentatively, D is TRBD1 (6 bases). There are 15 residues in the CDR3. V dropped 0 bases and J dropped 8 bases, with 15 bases sitting between them. In germline, CDR1 is SGHDT, CDR2 YYEEEE. The CDR3 nucleotides are TGTGCCAGCAGCTTGGGGGGGCCATTAGTCCATGAGCAGTTCTTC. Its protein product is CASSLGGPLVHEQFF.

This clone was counted only a few times. The genes are TRBV27 and TRBJ1-2; TRBD1 matches at 9 bases. Germline V gives CDR1 MNHEY, CDR2 SMNVEV (reference sequence). V lost 6 bases to trimming and J lost 8 bases; unmatched junction nucleotides: 7. The CDR3 spans 13 residues. CDR3 coding DNA: TGTGCCAGCAGCCTAACAGGGGGCTACGGCTACACCTTC. Its protein product is CASSLTGGYGYTF.